This T cell receptor beta chain was identified during a study of T-cell reconstitution after alpha-beta-depleted transplantation in children. Study-wide results and caveats: There were reportedly several hundred expanded graft clones from which alpha-beta T cells came about two months after transplant. Surviving recipient T cells and thymic progenitors underlay high day-60 TCRbeta diversity in some patients. The authors attributed T-cell counts and diversity one year after transplant mostly to newly produced T cells.

This CDR3 comprises 15 residues. Looked up from germline, CDR1 is KGHSH and CDR2 is LQKENI. The V end lost 4 bases, the J end lost 5 bases, and 17 bases lay between the germline ends. In the case of this clonotype: Its target is not known.

Molecular barcoding with unique molecular identifiers was used for the TCRbeta library. TCRdb re-derived calls from the PCR reads in MiXCR, one entry per CDR3 protein. The sample lists 300,000 to 350,000 distinct CDR3 sequences, approximately 23% occurring once. Sequencing was performed on PBMCs, mostly from graft donor cells, taken 180 days after TCRalphabeta/CD19-depleted stem cell transplant. The chain recombines TRBV18 with TRBJ2-5, with D perhaps TRBD1 (6 bases). The TCR was taken from a male patient between 5 and 17 years old who had a stem cell transplant for acute lymphoblastic leukemia, so the T cells may come from the graft donor. CDR3 region: CASSHSQGIQETQYF. CDR3 nucleotides: TGTGCCAGCTCACATTCCCAGGGGATACAGGAGACCCAGTACTTC.